Each of the 24 T cell receptor beta chains below was sequenced from the same sample in a study of shared clonotypes between healthy human individuals. Generated by immunoSEQ multiplex PCR, the TCRdb table keeps only in-frame clones and is missing some. Of around 2.1 million clones listed, about 92% were seen once; the top ten hold more than 1.5%. Naive CD8 cells comprised CD45RO-negative, CCR7-positively selected cells, excluding terminally differentiated effector memory CD45RA+ cells. Specimen: naive CD8+ T cells from PBMCs. The receptors were gathered from a man in his late teens or twenties in good health. Some clones in this sample may be carry-over from other donors' samples.

V and J are TRBV4-3 and TRBJ2-7; TRBD1 might be the D (6 bases). The CDR3 has 15 amino acids. Germline V gives CDR1 LGHNA, CDR2 YSLEER. V was trimmed by 0 bases and J by 5 bases, leaving 14 bases between them. The DNA of the CDR3 is TGCGCCAGCAGCCAAGAAGGGGGACCTGGGGACGAGCAGTACTTC. This translates into CASSQEGGPGDEQYF.

Points on this clone: Other DNA sequences in the same sample also yield this CDR3. The rearrangement links TRBV27 to TRBJ1-2; D gene ambiguous. In germline, CDR1 is MNHEY, CDR2 SMNVEV (reference sequence). The V end lost 7 bases, the J end lost 4 bases, and 7 bases lay between the germline ends. The length of the CDR3 is 11 residues. CDR3: CASTGGYGYTF. The CDR3 DNA sequence: TGTGCCAGCACAGGTGGCTATGGCTACACCTTC.

The chain has TRBV7-9 and TRBJ2-5; possibly TRBD2 for D (6 bases). CDR1 and CDR2 from the germline V gene are SEHNR and FQNEAQ (reference sequence). V shed 2 bases and J shed 11 bases, with 15 bases lying between them. This CDR3 region has 13 residues. The CDR3, as DNA: TGTGCCAGCAGCTTAAGTCGCGGGAATGAGCAGTACTTC. Amino acid sequence: CASSLSRGNEQYF.

The chain uses TRBV13 and TRBJ2-6, with D possibly matching TRBD1 (8 bases). V dropped 0 bases and J dropped 0 bases, with 12 bases sitting between them. CDR3 length: 18 residues. CDR1 is PRHDT, CDR2 FYEKMQ, per germline (reference sequence). The CDR3 DNA is TGTGCCAGCAGCTTAGGGACAGGGGAGGGCTCTGGGGCCAACGTCCTGACTTTC. This sequence encodes CASSLGTGEGSGANVLTF.

The chain joins TRBV7-7 to TRBJ2-5; a possible D gene is TRBD1 (6 bases). CDR1 is SSHAT, CDR2 FNYEAQ, per germline (reference sequence). There are 16 residues in the CDR3. V gave up 3 bases and J gave up 1 base, with 15 bases separating them. For the CDR3, the DNA is TGTGCCAGCAGCTTTCGTCCGGGCAGGGGCCAAGAGACCCAGTACTTC. This gives the protein CASSFRPGRGQETQYF.

The chain carries TRBV21-1 and TRBJ2-1; whether TRBD2, the table's D call, matches the DNA was not checked. TRBV21-1 constitutes a pseudogene. The CDR3 is made up of 15 amino acids. The CDR3 bases are TGTGCCAGCAGCAGTCGAATAGCGGATAACAATGAGCAGTTCTTC. It translates to CASSSRIADNNEQFF.

The gene calls are TRBV10-2 and TRBJ2-1; the D gene could be TRBD1 or TRBD2 (6 bases each). Trimming removed 0 bases from V and 6 bases from J, with 12 bases in between. This CDR3 is built from 15 residues. CDR1 WSHSY and CDR2 SAAADI come from the germline V gene. DNA of the CDR3: TGCGCCAGCAGTGAGTCAGGGGGAGGAGTCAATGAGCAGTTCTTC. Its protein is CASSESGGGVNEQFF.

In its sample, this clone was seen once. The CDR3 DNA follows: TGTGCCAGCAGTTGGACTAGCTCAGGCACCGGGGAGCTGTTTTTT. Translation: CASSWTSSGTGELFF. V is TRBV28 and J is TRBJ2-2; 8 bases fit TRBD2. The CDR3 covers 15 residues. Trimming removed 4 bases from V and 4 bases from J; junction bases left unmatched: 5. CDR1 is MDHEN and CDR2 is SYDVKM in the germline V gene.

This chain joins TRBV2 and TRBJ1-5; 7 bases match TRBD1. The trim removed 3 bases at V and 4 bases at J, leaving 3 bases unmatched. The CDR3 consists of 14 residues. From germline, CDR1 is SNHLY and CDR2 FYNNEI. CDR3 loop: CASSEQQGNQPQHF. CDR3 bases: TGTGCCAGCAGTGAGCAACAGGGGAATCAGCCCCAGCATTTT.

The chain recombines TRBV7-9 with TRBJ1-5; D is uncertain. This CDR3 contains 13 residues. V was cut by 2 bases and J by 7 bases, with 9 bases left in between. Germline loops: CDR1 SEHNR, CDR2 FQNEAQ (reference sequence). CDR3 nucleotides: TGTGCCAGCAGCTTAAATACCAGGCAGCCCCAGCATTTT. Its translation is CASSLNTRQPQHF.

The chain employs TRBV6-6 and TRBJ2-7; D not resolved. Germline V CDR1 and CDR2: MNHNY, SVGAGI (reference sequence). Trimming removed 0 bases at V and 7 bases at J, with 7 bases between. The CDR3 spans 12 residues. The CDR3 DNA reads as TGTGCCAGCAGTTACTCCCTTTGGGAGCAGTACTTC. Translating gives CASSYSLWEQYF.

Remarks on this clone: Within the sample, other DNA sequences also encode this same CDR3. V is TRBV11-2 and J is TRBJ2-7, with D possibly being TRBD1 or TRBD2 (6 bases each). The CDR3 is 14 amino acids. Looked up from germline, CDR1 is SGHAT and CDR2 is FQNNGV. With 5 bases removed from V and 4 bases from J, the gap between germline ends came to 15 bases. The DNA for the CDR3 is TGTGCCAGCAGCCTCGGAGAGGGGGGTTACGAGCAGTACTTC. It codes for CASSLGEGGYEQYF.

This clone was picked up one time. This sequence joins TRBV6-1 and TRBJ2-3; TRBD1 is a possible D gene (6 bases). Germline loops: CDR1 MNHNS, CDR2 SASEGT. V was pared by 2 bases and J by 2 bases, with 17 bases between. This CDR3 has 17 residues. Here the CDR3 DNA reads TGTGCCAGCAGTGAACCCCCAGGGGCGGACCTCACAGATACGCAGTATTTT. Residues: CASSEPPGADLTDTQYF.

The V call is TRBV6-5, the J call TRBJ1-2, with unresolved D. This CDR3 contains 14 residues. Germline CDR1 reads MNHEY; CDR2 reads SVGAGI. Trimming removed 2 bases from V and 1 base from J, with 8 bases in between. CDR3 nucleotide sequence: TGTGCCAGCAGTTACGACGGAGATAACTATGGCTACACCTTC. Its translation: CASSYDGDNYGYTF.

V gene TRBV4-3 combines with J gene TRBJ1-2, with D unresolved. Between the trimmed V and J ends, which lost 0 bases and 3 bases, there was a span of 14 bases. Germline V gene data show CDR1 as LGHNA and CDR2 as YSLEER. The CDR3 is 16 residues long. The CDR3 DNA follows: TGCGCCAGCAGCCAAGAAGGGCGGGGATGGGACTATGGCTACACCTTC. Translating it yields CASSQEGRGWDYGYTF.

The chain is built from TRBV7-8 and TRBJ2-7, with TRBD2 identical over 8 bases. V trimming: 5 bases; J trimming: 1 base; junction bases outside the gene matches: 7. The germline V gene has CDR1 SGHVS and CDR2 FQNEAQ. This CDR3 contains 15 residues. The CDR3: CASSPGSGISYEQYF. The DNA of the CDR3 is TGTGCCAGCAGCCCTGGTAGCGGGATATCCTACGAGCAGTACTTC.

This rearrangement joins TRBV27 to TRBJ2-7; D call uncertain. This CDR3 has 14 amino acids. CDR1 and CDR2 (germline): MNHEY, SMNVEV (reference sequence). Trimming removed 0 bases at V and 1 base at J, with 7 bases between. The CDR3, as DNA: TGTGCCAGCAGTTTATCTTCTCTTTCCTACGAGCAGTACTTC. This gives the protein CASSLSSLSYEQYF.

The V and J genes are TRBV29-1 and TRBJ2-7, with D uncertain. The CDR3 is made up of 13 amino acids. Germline CDR1 SQVTM, CDR2 ANQGSEA. The V gene lost 6 bases and the J gene lost 6 bases, with 18 bases spanning the gap. The CDR3 region is CSVLIPGEREQYF. In nucleotides, the CDR3 is TGCAGCGTCCTAATACCAGGTGAACGCGAGCAGTACTTC.

The genes are TRBV28 and TRBJ2-4; D is uncertain. V was clipped by 4 bases and J by 0 bases, with 16 bases between them. This CDR3 spans 17 amino acids. Germline CDR1 MDHEN, CDR2 SYDVKM. The CDR3 is CASSSLKLLLAKNIQYF. CDR3 in DNA: TGTGCCAGCAGTTCCCTGAAGCTCCTTCTAGCCAAAAACATTCAGTACTTC.

V and J are TRBV27 and TRBJ2-3; TRBD2 agrees at 10 bases. This CDR3 contains 16 residues. J lost 1 base, V lost 5 bases, and 6 bases had no gene match. CDR1 and CDR2 from the germline V gene are MNHEY and SMNVEV (reference sequence). CDR3 region: CASSIRTSGGTDTQYF. The CDR3 region has the DNA TGTGCCAGCAGTATCCGGACTAGCGGAGGCACAGATACGCAGTATTTT.

In its sample, this clone was seen once. The chain is built from TRBV5-1 and TRBJ1-6, with 9 bases aligning to TRBD1. The CDR3 totals 14 residues. Germline assignment: CDR1 SGHRS and CDR2 YFSETQ. The V gene end was trimmed by 4 bases and the J gene end by 9 bases; junction bases not matched to a gene: 5. This CDR3 is CASSPGQGGSPLHF. CDR3 DNA: TGCGCCAGCAGCCCGGGACAGGGCGGTTCACCCCTCCACTTT. Full variable domain (remainder filled in from reference TRBV5-1 and TRBJ1-6): KAGVTQTPRYLIKTRGQQVTLSCSPISGHRSVSWYQQTPGQGLQFLFEYFSETQRNKGNFPGRFSGRQFSNSRSEMNVSTLELGDSALYLCASSPGQGGSPLHFGNGTRLTVT.

The J gene is TRBJ2-3, the V gene TRBV6-6; 9 bases line up with TRBD2. The CDR3 is 14 amino acids. V dropped 4 bases and J dropped 2; count of bases not matched to a gene: 1. Germline V lookup: CDR1 MNHNY, CDR2 SVGAGI (reference sequence). CDR3 loop: CASSWTSATDTQYF. The CDR3 DNA follows: TGTGCCAGCAGTTGGACTAGCGCCACAGATACGCAGTATTTT.

In this sample, this clone turned up once. The V call is TRBV9, the J call TRBJ1-1; D is possibly TRBD1 (5 bases). The V end was cut by 6 bases, the J end by 3 bases, with 21 bases between. Per the germline V gene, CDR1 is SGDLS and CDR2 is YYNGEE. This CDR3 is 16 amino acids long. CDR3 loop: CASTRNGRGRDTEAFF. The CDR3 nucleotides are TGTGCCAGCACTCGAAACGGTAGGGGTAGGGACACTGAAGCTTTCTTT.

This chain links TRBV9 with TRBJ1-5; tentative D call: TRBD1 (6 bases). This CDR3 has 15 amino acids. With 3 bases removed from V and 7 bases from J, the gap between germline ends came to 17 bases. Per germline, CDR1 SGDLS and CDR2 YYNGEE. The CDR3 DNA reads TGTGCCAGCAGCGAACAGGGAGTATTCGGCCAGCCCCAGCATTTT. This translates into CASSEQGVFGQPQHF.